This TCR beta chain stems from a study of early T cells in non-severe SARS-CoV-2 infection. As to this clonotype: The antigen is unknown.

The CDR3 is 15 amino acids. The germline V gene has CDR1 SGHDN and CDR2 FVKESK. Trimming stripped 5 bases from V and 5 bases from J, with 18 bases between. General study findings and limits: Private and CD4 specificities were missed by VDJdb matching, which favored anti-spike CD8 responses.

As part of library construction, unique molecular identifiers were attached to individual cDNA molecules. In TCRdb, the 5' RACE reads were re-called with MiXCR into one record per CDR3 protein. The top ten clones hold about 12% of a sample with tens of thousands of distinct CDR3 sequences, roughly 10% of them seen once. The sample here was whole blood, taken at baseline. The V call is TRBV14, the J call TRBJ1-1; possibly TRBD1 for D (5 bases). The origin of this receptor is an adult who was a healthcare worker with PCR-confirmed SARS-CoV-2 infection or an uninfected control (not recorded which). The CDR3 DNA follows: TGTGCCAGCAGCGGAGCCGACAGTATTAGGACTGAAGCTTTCTTT. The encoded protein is CASSGADSIRTEAFF.